This TCR beta chain stems from a study of blood T cells in healthy people across ages (dated by TCRdb to the mid-2010s). Turning to the overall study: In model experiments, template switching captured about one uniquely barcoded TCR beta cDNA molecule for every two T cells. The study measured age-related changes in TCR beta repertoire diversity using deep sequencing normalized with unique cDNA molecular identifiers. The donors were split into four age groups: young (average 16 years), middle-aged (roughly 40), aged (more than 55) and long-lived (over 75). To avoid experimental bias, donors of different ages were spread randomly across the sequencing lanes. Two additional independent replicas of 1 million unique cDNA reads from the same blood draw were analyzed for two donors (one aged 18 to 30 and one aged 80 or older).

The library was prepared using 5' RACE. The sequencer was an Illumina HiSeq 2500. A second PCR of about 7 to 12 cycles was performed with a sample-barcoded 5' primer and a J-beta primer mix. A unique molecular identifier was introduced onto each TCR beta cDNA molecule by a template-switch 5' adaptor carrying 12 random nucleotides. Each sample yielded at least 2.5 million CDR3-containing paired-end reads. The Mint cDNA synthesis kit, primed by a TRBC-specific oligonucleotide, was used to synthesize first-strand cDNA from all RNA. After uracil-DNA glycosylase treatment, a first 18-cycle PCR used universal primers M1SS and BC2_uni_R on all cDNA. As for the authors' bioinformatics: For normalization, 1 million high-quality reads were randomly selected from each sample, with every read carrying a distinct molecular identifier. Instead of being binned into consensus sequences, reads with shared molecular identifiers were discarded. CDR3 identification, clonotype clustering and error correction used MiTCR with a Q25 quality threshold and the strictest error-elimination algorithm. A nonparametric unseen species model with Euler transformation was used to estimate a lower bound on total TCR beta diversity. TCRdb's own reprocessing of the public reads used fastp at Q25 and MiXCR and kept productive beta chains. Every distinct CDR3 protein forms one entry, paired with its most common genes and DNA. V and J calls and clone size were set by TCRdb, not the authors. The sample includes roughly 1.4 million distinct CDR3 sequences, with approximately 60% observed a single time. Clones ranked in the top ten supply 6.7% of the sample.

Results and caveats for the whole study, not just this receptor: Because donor CMV infection status was unknown, age-related changes in expanded clonotypes were potentially confounded. Estimates of total diversity based on one million sequenced T cells were regarded as lower bounds and as underestimates. Compared with the aged group, the long-lived group had more naive CD4+ T cells, fewer expanded clones and increased TCR diversity, suggesting age selection. Observed TCR beta diversity per million T cells fell roughly linearly with age, and a significant reduction was already apparent by age roughly 40. Since profiling was done on bulk unsorted PBMCs, naive and antigen-experienced compartments could not be conclusively compared. Observed TCR beta diversity correlated strongly with the percentage of naive T cells measured by flow cytometry.

This clonotype was picked up one time. Its antigen is still unknown. No clone much larger than this one lies a single base away; base qualities are absent. The donors were a few dozen Caucasian individuals from Russia, aged 6 to 90 years, who were systemically healthy. Approximately 9.3 milliliters of peripheral blood were drawn from each donor into EDTA-treated Vacutainer tubes. PBMCs were isolated by Ficoll-Paque density-gradient centrifugation, with at least 6 million obtained per sample. Total RNA, at least 6 micrograms per sample, was extracted from PBMCs with Trizol reagent. For every donor, flow cytometry on a PBMC aliquot measured the percentage of naive CD45RAhigh/CD27high T cells. Specimen: blood. This clonotype was obtained from a man aged 18-30 years in good health.

The CDR3 protein sequence reads: CASSPTRTSGTVELYF. The nucleotides are TGTGCCAGCAGCCCAACCAGGACTAGCGGGACGGTGGAGTTGTACTTC. The chain uses TRBV11-2 and TRBJ2-5; 12 nucleotides in the junction match TRBD2. Its CDR3 holds 16 amino acids, cysteine through phenylalanine. Left in the record is the CDR3 DNA by itself, 48 bases read in frame from the first base. Clipping removes 5 bases from V and 13 bases from J, with 17 as the unmatched junction base count. As encoded in the germline V gene, CDR1 is SGHAT while CDR2 is FQNNGV.